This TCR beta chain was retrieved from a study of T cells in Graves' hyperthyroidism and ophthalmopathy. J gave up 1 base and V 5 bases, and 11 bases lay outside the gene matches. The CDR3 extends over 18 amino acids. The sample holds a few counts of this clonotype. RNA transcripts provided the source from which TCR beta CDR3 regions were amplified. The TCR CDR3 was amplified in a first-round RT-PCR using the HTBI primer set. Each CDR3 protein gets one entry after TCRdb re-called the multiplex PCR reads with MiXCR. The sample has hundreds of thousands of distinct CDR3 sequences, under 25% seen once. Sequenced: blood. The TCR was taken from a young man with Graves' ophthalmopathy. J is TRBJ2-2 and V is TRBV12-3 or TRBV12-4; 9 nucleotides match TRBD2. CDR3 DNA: TGTGCCAGCAGTCCCGACTTCATGACTAGCGGGAACACCGGGGAGCTGTTTTTT. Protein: CASSPDFMTSGNTGELFF.